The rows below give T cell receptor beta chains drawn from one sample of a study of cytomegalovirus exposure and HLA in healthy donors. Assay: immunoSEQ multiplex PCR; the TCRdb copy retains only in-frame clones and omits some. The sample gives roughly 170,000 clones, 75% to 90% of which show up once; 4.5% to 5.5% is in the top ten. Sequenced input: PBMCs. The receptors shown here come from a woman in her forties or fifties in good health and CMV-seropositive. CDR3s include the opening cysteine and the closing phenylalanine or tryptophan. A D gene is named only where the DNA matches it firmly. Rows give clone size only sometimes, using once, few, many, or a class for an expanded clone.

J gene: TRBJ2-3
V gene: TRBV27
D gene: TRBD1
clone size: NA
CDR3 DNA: TGTGCCAGCAGTTCCTGGGGGACAGGCGATGAGGATACGCAGTATTTT
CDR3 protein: CASSSWGTGDEDTQYF

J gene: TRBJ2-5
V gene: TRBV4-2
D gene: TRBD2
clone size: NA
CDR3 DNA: TGTGCCAGCAGCCCCGGACTAGCGGGACCTGAAGAGACCCAGTACTTC
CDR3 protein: CASSPGLAGPEETQYF

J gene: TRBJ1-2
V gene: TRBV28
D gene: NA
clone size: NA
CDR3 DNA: TGTGCCAGCGGGAGGGGCAGTGGCTACACCTTC
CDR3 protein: CASGRGSGYTF

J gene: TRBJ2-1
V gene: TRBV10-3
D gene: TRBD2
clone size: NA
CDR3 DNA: TGTGCCATCAGTGAGTCGGCACCCGGACTAGCGGGGAGCGCCTACAATGAGCAGTTCTTC
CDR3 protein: CAISESAPGLAGSAYNEQFF

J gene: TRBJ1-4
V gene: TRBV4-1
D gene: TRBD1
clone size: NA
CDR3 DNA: TGCGCCAGCAGTCACCTCGGACAGGGGGCAAAGGATGAAAAACTGTTTTTT
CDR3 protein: CASSHLGQGAKDEKLFF

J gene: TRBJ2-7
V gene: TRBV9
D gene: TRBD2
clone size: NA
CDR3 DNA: TGTGCCAGCAGCGCCGGACTAGCGGGTCCCGGGGCCTCCTACGAGCAGTACTTC
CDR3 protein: CASSAGLAGPGASYEQYF

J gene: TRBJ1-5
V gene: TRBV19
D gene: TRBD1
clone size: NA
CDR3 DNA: TGTGCCAGTAGCCCACAGGGGAATAGCAATCAGCCCCAGCATTTT
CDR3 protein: CASSPQGNSNQPQHF

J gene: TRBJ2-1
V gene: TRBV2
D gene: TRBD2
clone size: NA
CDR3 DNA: TGTGCCAGCAGAGCTACCGGGACTAGCGTCCACAATGAGCAGTTCTTC
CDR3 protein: CASRATGTSVHNEQFF

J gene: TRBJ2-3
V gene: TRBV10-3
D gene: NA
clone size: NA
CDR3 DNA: TGTGCCATCAGCCGGGATGGCGATACGCAGTATTTT
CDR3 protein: CAISRDGDTQYF

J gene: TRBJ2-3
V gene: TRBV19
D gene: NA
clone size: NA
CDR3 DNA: TGTGCCAGTAGTATTGCGGCGGGCACAGATACGCAGTATTTT
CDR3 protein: CASSIAAGTDTQYF

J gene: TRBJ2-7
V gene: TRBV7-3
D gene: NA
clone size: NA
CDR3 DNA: TGTGCCAGCAGCTTAAGGCCCTTGCAGGGCGAGCAGTACTTC
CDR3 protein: CASSLRPLQGEQYF

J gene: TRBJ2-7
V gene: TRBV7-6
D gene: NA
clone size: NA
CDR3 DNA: TGTGCCAGCAGCCCCAGGGCGAGCCCCTACGAGCAGTACTTC
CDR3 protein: CASSPRASPYEQYF

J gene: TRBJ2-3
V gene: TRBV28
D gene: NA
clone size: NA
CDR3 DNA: TGTGCCAGCAGTTCCACGGGTGCCCCCGCAGATACGCAGTATTTT
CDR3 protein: CASSSTGAPADTQYF

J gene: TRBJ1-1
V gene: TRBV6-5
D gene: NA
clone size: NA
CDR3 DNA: TGTGCCAGCAGTAAACGGCAAGGGGGGAACACTGAAGCTTTCTTT
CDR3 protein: CASSKRQGGNTEAFF

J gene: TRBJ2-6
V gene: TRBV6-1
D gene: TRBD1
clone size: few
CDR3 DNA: TGTGCCAGCAGTGAGGCGCCCACAGGGGGCTCTGGGGCCAACGTCCTGACTTTC
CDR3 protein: CASSEAPTGGSGANVLTF

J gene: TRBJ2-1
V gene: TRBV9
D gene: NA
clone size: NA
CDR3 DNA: TGTGCCAGCAGCGTACAGGGCGGCAATGAGCAGTTCTTC
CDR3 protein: CASSVQGGNEQFF

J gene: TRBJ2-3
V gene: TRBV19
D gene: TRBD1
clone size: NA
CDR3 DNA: TGTGCCAGTAGTATCGGACAGGGCCGGAGCACAGATACGCAGTATTTT
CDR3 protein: CASSIGQGRSTDTQYF

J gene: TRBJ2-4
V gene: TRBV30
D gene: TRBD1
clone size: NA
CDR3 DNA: TGTGCCTGGAGTGTACCTCGGGGACAGGGATTGGACATTCAGTACTTC
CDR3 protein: CAWSVPRGQGLDIQYF

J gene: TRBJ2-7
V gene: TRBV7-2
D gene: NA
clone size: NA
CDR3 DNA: TGTGCCAGCAGCCTGTGGGGGCGCGAGCAGTACTTC
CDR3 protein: CASSLWGREQYF

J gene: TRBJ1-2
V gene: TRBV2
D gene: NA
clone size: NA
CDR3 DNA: TGTGCCAGCAGTACGAGGGTTAACTATGGCTACACCTTC
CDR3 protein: CASSTRVNYGYTF

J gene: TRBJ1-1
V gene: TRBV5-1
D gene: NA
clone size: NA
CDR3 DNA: TGCGCCAGCATGAAGGTCCAGGGGTATAACACTGAAGCTTTCTTT
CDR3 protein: CASMKVQGYNTEAFF

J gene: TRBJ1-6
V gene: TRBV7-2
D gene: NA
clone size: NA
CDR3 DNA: TGTGCCAGCACTAATACAGGGCTCCTACACTCCTATAATTCACCCCTCCACTTT
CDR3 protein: CASTNTGLLHSYNSPLHF

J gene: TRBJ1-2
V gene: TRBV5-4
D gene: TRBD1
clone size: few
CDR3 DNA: TGTGCCAGCAGCTCGACAGGGGTTTATGGCTACACCTTC
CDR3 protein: CASSSTGVYGYTF

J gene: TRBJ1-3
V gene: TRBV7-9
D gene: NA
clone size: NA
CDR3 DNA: TGTGCCAGCAGCGTCAGAAGGACAAACTCTGGAAACACCATATATTTT
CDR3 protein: CASSVRRTNSGNTIYF

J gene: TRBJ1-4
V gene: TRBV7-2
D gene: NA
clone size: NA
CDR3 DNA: TGTGCCAGCAGCCAAAGGGGGATAAATGAAAAACTGTTTTTT
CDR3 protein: CASSQRGINEKLFF

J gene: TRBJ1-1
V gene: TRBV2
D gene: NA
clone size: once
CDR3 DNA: TGTGCCAGCAGAGAGAGGGACAATCCCACTGAAGCTTTCTTT
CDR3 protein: CASRERDNPTEAFF

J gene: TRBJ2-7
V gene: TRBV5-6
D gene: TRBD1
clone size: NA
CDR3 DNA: TGTGCCAGCAGCTTATCCACGCCCCTAGGCAGGGGGCGCGACGAGCAGTACTTC
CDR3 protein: CASSLSTPLGRGRDEQYF

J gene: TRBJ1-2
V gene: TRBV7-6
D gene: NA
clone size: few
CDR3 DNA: TGTGCCAGCTCGACGGGGGACTATGGCTACACCTTC
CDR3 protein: CASSTGDYGYTF

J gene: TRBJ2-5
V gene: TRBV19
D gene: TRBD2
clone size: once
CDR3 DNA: TGTGCCAGTACCATCGAACTAGCGGGGCTAGAGACCCAGTACTTC
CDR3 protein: CASTIELAGLETQYF

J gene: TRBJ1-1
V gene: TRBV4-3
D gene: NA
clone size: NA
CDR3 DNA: TGCGCCAGCAGCCTCGGAGGACGTGAAGCTTTCTTT
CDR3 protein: CASSLGGREAFF

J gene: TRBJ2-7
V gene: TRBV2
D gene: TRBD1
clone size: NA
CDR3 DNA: TGTGCCAGCAGTGAATTGGGCAGGGGGCTGGACGAGCAGTACTTC
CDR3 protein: CASSELGRGLDEQYF

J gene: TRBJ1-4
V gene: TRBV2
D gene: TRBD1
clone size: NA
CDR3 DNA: TGTGCCAGCAGTGCCGAACAGGGGGCAACTAATGAAAAACTGTTTTTT
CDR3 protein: CASSAEQGATNEKLFF

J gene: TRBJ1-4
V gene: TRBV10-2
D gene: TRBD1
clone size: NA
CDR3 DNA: TGCGCCAGCAGAGGGGACAGCCGTAATGAAAAACTGTTTTTT
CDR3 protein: CASRGDSRNEKLFF

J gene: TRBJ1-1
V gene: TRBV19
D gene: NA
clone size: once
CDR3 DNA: TGTGCCAGTAGTATAATGGGCCCCAGGACAGTTTTGATGAACACTGAAGCTTTCTTT
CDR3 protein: CASSIMGPRTVLMNTEAFF

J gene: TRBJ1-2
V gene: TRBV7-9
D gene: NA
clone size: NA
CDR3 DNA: TGTGCCAGCAGCCCTAACCAGGGGATGAGCGGCTACACCTTC
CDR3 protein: CASSPNQGMSGYTF